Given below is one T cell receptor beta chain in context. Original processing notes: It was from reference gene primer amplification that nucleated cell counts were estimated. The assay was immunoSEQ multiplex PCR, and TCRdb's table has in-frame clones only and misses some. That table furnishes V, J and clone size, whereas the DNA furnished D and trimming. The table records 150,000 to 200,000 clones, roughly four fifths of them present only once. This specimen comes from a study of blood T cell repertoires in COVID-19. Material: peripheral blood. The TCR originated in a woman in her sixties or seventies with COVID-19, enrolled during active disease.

CDR3 nucleotide sequence: TGTGCCAGCAGTTACTCGGTCCTCTCGGAGGCTTTCTTT. Encoded protein: CASSYSVLSEAFF. The chain uses TRBV6-6 and TRBJ1-1; unclear D gene. V was pared by 0 bases and J by 11 bases, with 13 bases between. The V gene's germline CDR1 is MNHNY and CDR2 SVGAGI (reference sequence). This CDR3 has 13 residues.